This T cell receptor beta chain derives from a study of shared clonotypes between healthy human individuals. Using 200 ng DNA, approximately 27,000 T cell genomes, the sorted-subset replicate PCRs were run. Measured with immunoSEQ multiplex PCR; TCRdb has only the in-frame clones, and not every one. Among about 2 million clones listed, roughly 94% were seen once. The naive CD8 subset, CD45RO-negative cells positively selected for CCR7, excluded terminally differentiated effector memory CD45RA+ cells. Broader study findings: Memory subsets generally showed lower estimated richness than naive subsets.

As concerns this clone: Its antigen is still unknown.

Germline loops: CDR1 SQVTM, CDR2 ANQGSEA. There are 14 residues in the CDR3. The V gene end was trimmed by 2 bases and the J gene end by 2 bases; junction bases not matched to a gene: 4. Sequencing was done on a sample of naive CD8+ T cells sorted from blood. The genes are TRBV29-1 and TRBJ2-7; 9 nucleotides line up with TRBD1. The TCR sequence derives from a man in his late teens or twenties in good health. The CDR3 sequence: CSVETTGGTYEQYF. For the CDR3, the DNA is TGCAGCGTTGAAACGACAGGGGGGACCTACGAGCAGTACTTC.